This T cell receptor (beta chain) was identified during a study of blood T cell repertoires in COVID-19. About the study: Donors in the United States, Italy and Spain gave samples during acute or convalescent COVID-19. Nucleic acid was either cDNA or gDNA, and it came from T cells, B-cell-depleted T cells, or PBMCs.

Germline assignment: CDR1 LGHDT and CDR2 YNNKEL (reference sequence). This CDR3 region has 14 residues. Trimming took 3 bases from V and 4 from J; bases not matched to a gene: 0. As processed by the authors: How many nucleated cells were present was estimated from reference gene primer amplification. The repertoire was sequenced with immunoSEQ multiplex PCR; TCRdb's copy has only in-frame clones and lacks some. The V and J calls and clone size are taken from that table; D and trimming were inferred from the DNA. The sample records tens of thousands of clones, over 75% being singletons. The TCR sequence derives from a man aged 45-65 years with acute or convalescent COVID-19. This chain joins TRBV3-1 (or the pseudogene TRBV3-2) and TRBJ2-3; 11 nucleotides match TRBD2. Sequencing input: peripheral blood. The CDR3 bases are TGTGCCAGCAGCCATAGCGGGGGGGCAGATACGCAGTATTTT. It is translated as CASSHSGGADTQYF.